This T cell receptor (beta chain) was sequenced for a study of graft-versus-host responses after intestinal transplantation. Study-level information: Anti-thymocyte globulin induction, then tacrolimus and steroids for around 3 years, went to all recipients. Findings and limits, study-wide: Peak circulating GvH clone levels were associated with early post-transplant HvG declines.

Germline V gene lookup returns CDR1 MNHEY and CDR2 SVGAGI. The CDR3 loop spans 11 amino acids. The V and J ends lost 6 bases and 9 bases respectively, with 9 bases between them. As concerns this clone: The antigen is unknown.

Measured with immunoSEQ multiplex PCR; TCRdb has only the in-frame clones, and not every one. This sample has fewer than 70,000 clones, with roughly 89% found just once. The chain carries TRBV6-5 and TRBJ2-1; the D is unclear. The sequence derives from a human patient who received an intestinal transplant, so some T cells may come from the graft donor. Here the sequenced sample was bone marrow, taken approximately 100 weeks after intestinal transplantation. The CDR3 protein is CASRTPGEQFF. CDR3 DNA: TGTGCCAGCAGGACCCCGGGTGAGCAGTTCTTC.